This T cell receptor beta chain was captured in a study of T cells after posttransplantation cyclophosphamide (dated by TCRdb to 2015 to 2016). General notes on the study: Using TRB sequencing, the study followed how the T cell repertoire rebuilt after myeloablative bone marrow transplantation with posttransplantation cyclophosphamide given as GVHD prophylaxis. Samples from about 32 PTCy-treated patients and approximately 15 related bone marrow donors of those patients were subjected to antigen receptor sequencing. TRB sequencing was performed on blood from all 35 or so PTCy patients with 1-year posttransplant specimens. In 3 patients, TRB sequencing was also performed on up to 3 more blood samples taken 2 to 5.2 years after transplant, and in several patients, pretransplant blood was also TRB-sequenced. TRA and TRB clonality were tightly correlated in 9 samples, so subsequent TCR analyses focused on TRB only. Public TRB sequences were searched against a database of over 3,600 sequences associated with responses to pathogens, tumor antigens, self-antigens and alloantigens.

Beyond this particular receptor, the publication reports: The TRB repertoires of T cells infiltrating skin or the GI tract showed only limited overlap with the TRB repertoires found in blood. Across some 45 patients, TRB clonality was highly associated with recipient CMV seropositivity and CMV reactivation, and PTCy diversity was similar to diversity in CNI/methotrexate controls. Donor-recipient similarity was low at 1-2 months but increased during the first year, and donor CD8+ memory clones often dominated later blood repertoires.

Peripheral blood samples were provided by related bone marrow donors on the day of marrow donation. Peripheral blood and bone marrow mononuclear cells were isolated by Ficoll-Hypaque density centrifugation and were cryopreserved. This clone was picked up many times. The clone's antigen remains unknown. Base qualities are missing; no much larger clone stands one base away. TRB sequencing used genomic DNA with the immunoSEQ assay at survey resolution or the hsTCRB kit. The original pipeline was this. The immunoSEQ software handled initial read processing, and the LymphoSeq R package was used for repertoire analyses. For each TRB dataset, clonality was calculated as 1 minus normalized Shannon entropy, and the Gini coefficient was computed as well. Phenotypes of unsorted samples were inferred by mapping TRB sequences from sorted subsets of the recipient or donor onto unsorted samples of the same recipient. What TCRdb holds here is the immuneACCESS table cut down to in-frame rearrangements. Part of the clones is not present; checked against another copy, under half of the missing clones reflect an unresolved V gene, and the others are unexplained. The V and J calls and the clone size are those of that table, but D and trimming were determined from the DNA. For this sample, about 39,000 clones appear and none is a singleton. The ten largest clones add up to more than 4.5% of the sample.

CDR1 MNHNS and CDR2 SASEGT were looked up in the germline V gene. The CDR3 runs 13 amino acids, cysteine and phenylalanine included. The read is trimmed to its CDR3 DNA, 39 bases read in frame from base 1. Cut back by 5 bases and 1 base, the V and J ends lie 9 bases apart. This TCR derives from a woman between 50 and 59 years old in good health and a related stem cell transplant donor. The sequence is built from TRBV6-1 and TRBJ2-7, with the D gene too uncertain to name. The sequenced sample was PBMCs. The CDR3 in this case is CASSKEISYEQYF. The DNA sequence is as follows: TGTGCCAGCAGTAAGGAGATATCCTACGAGCAGTACTTC.